This is a list of T cell receptor beta chains from one sample in a study of post-analysis software for immune sequencing data. TCRdb analysed the PCR reads with MiXCR anew, one entry per CDR3 protein. The sample holds a few hundred thousand distinct CDR3 sequences, approximately 34% seen once. The source material was blood. Source of these receptors: a girl aged 10-17 years with multiple sclerosis. The CDR3 runs from the conserved cysteine through the conserved F or W. Fields, in order: D gene, V gene, clone size, J gene, CDR3 protein, CDR3 DNA. A D gene is named only where the DNA matches it firmly. Clone size, where shown, is once, few, many, or a class for clones that have expanded.

NA	TRBV20-1	many	TRBJ1-2	CSASSGNYGYTF	TGCAGTGCTAGCTCAGGGAACTATGGCTACACCTTC
TRBD1	TRBV2	many	TRBJ2-6	CASSPDRFSGANVLTF	TGTGCCAGCAGTCCGGACAGGTTCTCTGGGGCCAACGTCCTGACTTTC
NA	TRBV10-3	few	TRBJ1-1	CAISDFGREAFF	TGTGCCATCAGTGACTTCGGGAGAGAAGCTTTCTTT
TRBD1	TRBV9	few	TRBJ1-1	CASSALQGAGTEAFF	TGTGCCAGCAGCGCCTTACAGGGGGCGGGGACTGAAGCTTTCTTT
NA	TRBV7-9	NA	TRBJ1-3	CALGTGNTIYF	TGTGCCCTGGGGACTGGAAACACCATATATTTT
NA	TRBV9	many	TRBJ2-3	CASSVEGLSTDTQYF	TGTGCCAGCAGCGTAGAAGGACTTAGCACAGATACGCAGTATTTT
NA	TRBV20-1	NA	TRBJ1-2	CSARVGARGYTF	TGCAGTGCTAGAGTGGGGGCGCGTGGCTACACCTTC
TRBD1	TRBV4-1	NA	TRBJ1-2	CASSQEVRTGGSYTF	TGCGCCAGCAGCCAAGAGGTCAGGACAGGGGGAAGCTACACCTTC
NA	TRBV24-1	NA	TRBJ2-3	CATSDGTAGAWYTQYF	TGTGCCACCAGTGATGGGACAGCGGGGGCTTGGTATACGCAGTATTTT
TRBD1	TRBV7-9	NA	TRBJ1-2	CASSLGDRANYGYTF	TGTGCCAGCAGCTTGGGGGACAGAGCTAACTATGGCTACACCTTC
NA	TRBV7-9	NA	TRBJ2-2	CASSLDRELFF	TGTGCCAGCAGCTTGGACCGAGAGCTGTTTTTT
NA	TRBV6-5	many	TRBJ2-6	CASSFGTAISGANVLTF	TGTGCCAGCAGTTTCGGGACCGCGATCTCTGGGGCCAACGTCCTGACTTTC
NA	TRBV29-1	many	TRBJ1-2	CSVDRFYTF	TGCAGCGTCGACAGGTTCTACACCTTC
TRBD2	TRBV27	NA	TRBJ2-7	CASSLRTSVYEQYF	TGTGCCAGCAGTTTAAGGACTAGCGTCTACGAGCAGTACTTC
NA	TRBV7-9	once	TRBJ2-5	CASSYEGDGETQYF	TGTGCCAGCAGCTATGAGGGAGACGGAGAGACCCAGTACTTC
NA	TRBV12-5	once	TRBJ2-1	CASGSSGHPYNEQFF	TGTGCTAGTGGTTCTTCGGGACACCCCTACAATGAGCAGTTCTTC
NA	TRBV6-5	NA	TRBJ1-1	CASSYAGRVTEAFF	TGTGCCAGCAGTTACGCAGGGAGGGTTACTGAAGCTTTCTTT
NA	TRBV20-1	once	TRBJ2-7	CSARSLRESYEQYF	TGCAGTGCTAGATCACTGAGGGAATCATACGAGCAGTACTTC
NA	TRBV9	few	TRBJ2-7	CASSVIPDSYEQYF	TGTGCCAGCAGCGTGATACCCGATTCCTACGAGCAGTACTTC
TRBD1	TRBV18	NA	TRBJ2-6	CASSSKRDSTPGANVLTF	TGTGCCAGCTCATCAAAACGGGACAGCACACCTGGGGCCAACGTCCTGACTTTC
NA	TRBV7-2	once	TRBJ2-7	CASSPHSTGQSEQYF	TGTGCCAGCAGCCCGCATTCGACGGGTCAAAGCGAGCAGTACTTC
TRBD1	TRBV20-1	NA	TRBJ1-6	CSAWDRSSSSYNSPLHF	TGCAGTGCCTGGGACAGGAGCTCGAGCTCCTATAATTCACCCCTCCACTTT
NA	TRBV7-2	many	TRBJ1-4	CASSLAGAATTNEKLFF	TGTGCCAGCAGCTTAGCAGGGGCCGCTACAACTAATGAAAAACTGTTTTTT
NA	TRBV5-1	many	TRBJ2-1	CASGGGAAHEQFF	TGCGCCAGCGGAGGGGGGGCCGCTCATGAGCAGTTCTTC
TRBD1	TRBV5-1	NA	TRBJ2-7	CASRERTGGDGEQYF	TGCGCCAGCCGCGAGAGGACAGGGGGGGACGGAGAGCAGTACTTC
NA	TRBV29-1	many	TRBJ2-5	CSVSDLRGETQYF	TGCAGCGTGTCGGACCTCAGGGGAGAGACCCAGTACTTC
NA	TRBV19	NA	TRBJ1-3	CASSTSGQSSGNTIYF	TGTGCCAGTAGTACCTCCGGACAGAGCTCTGGAAACACCATATATTTT
NA	TRBV4-2	NA	TRBJ2-7	CASGQDLSHEQYF	TGTGCCAGCGGCCAAGACCTCTCCCACGAGCAGTACTTC
NA	TRBV6-1	many	TRBJ2-5	CASSRRALQETQYF	TGTGCCAGCAGCCGTAGGGCACTACAAGAGACCCAGTACTTC